These T cell receptor beta chains were read from a single sample in a study of blood T cell repertoires in COVID-19. Here immunoSEQ multiplex PCR was the method, and the copy in TCRdb shows in-frame clones only, minus some. The table includes hundreds of thousands of clones, over 75% detected once. Material for sequencing was PBMCs or T cells enriched from blood (not recorded which). The receptor source for this set is a man under 40 who had recovered from COVID-19. Both conserved end residues are part of each CDR3. The order of the fields is clone size, V gene, D gene, J gene, CDR3 protein, CDR3 DNA. The D gene is left open where the match is weak. Only part of the rows carry a size: once, few, many, or a class if the clone is expanded.

>-|TRBV5-1|TRBD1|TRBJ2-1
CASSGTGQSSYNEQFF
TGCGCCAGCAGCGGGACAGGGCAGAGCTCCTACAATGAGCAGTTCTTC
>-|TRBV19|-|TRBJ1-2
CASSIQGSPSSYGYTF
TGTGCCAGTAGTATTCAGGGGTCCCCTTCTTCCTATGGCTACACCTTC
>-|TRBV6-1|TRBD1|TRBJ2-5
CASSEQRTGQETQYF
TGTGCCAGCAGTGAACAGCGGACAGGCCAAGAGACCCAGTACTTC
>once|TRBV6-1|TRBD1|TRBJ1-4
CASSEMGQGTFDDEKLFF
TGTGCCAGCAGTGAGATGGGACAGGGTACTTTCGATGATGAAAAACTGTTTTTT
>-|TRBV6-5|TRBD1|TRBJ1-3
CASRSGTGIGNTIYF
TGTGCCAGCAGGTCCGGGACAGGGATTGGAAACACCATATATTTT
>once|TRBV27|-|TRBJ1-5
CASSLWGGSQHF
TGTGCCAGCAGTTTATGGGGGGGGTCCCAGCATTTT
>-|TRBV7-2|TRBD1|TRBJ1-2
CASSLGGTGTF
TGTGCCAGCAGCTTAGGGGGGACAGGGACTTTC
>few|TRBV23-1|TRBD1|TRBJ1-1
CASIALPGTGRMDTEAFF
TGCGCCAGCATTGCATTACCAGGGACAGGGAGGATGGACACTGAAGCTTTCTTT
>-|TRBV19|-|TRBJ1-5
CASSIAKGQKNQPQHF
TGTGCCAGTAGTATAGCCAAAGGACAGAAAAATCAGCCCCAGCATTTT
>-|TRBV19|-|TRBJ1-2
CASSIETQDYGYTF
TGTGCCAGTAGTATAGAAACCCAGGATTATGGCTACACCTTC
>once|TRBV7-9|TRBD1|TRBJ1-2
CASSPGTGLYGYTF
TGTGCCAGCAGCCCCGGGACAGGCCTCTATGGCTACACCTTC
>-|TRBV5-8|-|TRBJ1-5
CASSLATHSNQPQHF
TGTGCCAGCAGCTTGGCGACACACAGCAATCAGCCCCAGCATTTT
>-|TRBV18|TRBD1|TRBJ2-1
CASSPRDRDNEQFF
TGTGCCAGCTCACCGCGGGACAGGGACAATGAGCAGTTCTTC
>-|TRBV5-4|-|TRBJ2-7
CASGWSGEQYF
TGTGCCAGCGGGTGGTCGGGTGAGCAGTACTTC
>-|TRBV19|-|TRBJ1-5
CASTAEGRPQHF
TGTGCCAGTACCGCCGAGGGTCGGCCCCAGCATTTT
>-|TRBV4-1|TRBD1|TRBJ1-2
CASSQRTGDGYTF
TGCGCCAGCAGCCAAAGGACAGGGGATGGCTACACCTTC
>-|TRBV28|TRBD2|TRBJ2-3
CASSTSGRITDTQYF
TGTGCCAGCAGTACTAGCGGGAGGATCACAGATACGCAGTATTTT